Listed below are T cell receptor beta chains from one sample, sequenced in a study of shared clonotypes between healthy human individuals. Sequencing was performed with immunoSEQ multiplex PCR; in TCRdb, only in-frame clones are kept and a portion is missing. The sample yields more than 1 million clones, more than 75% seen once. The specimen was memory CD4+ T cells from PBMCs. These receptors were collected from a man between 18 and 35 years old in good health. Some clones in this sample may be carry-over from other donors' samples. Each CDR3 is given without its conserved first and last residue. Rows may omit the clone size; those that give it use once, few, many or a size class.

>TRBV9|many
ASSVHYSGNTIY
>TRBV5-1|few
ASSPAGAANQPQH
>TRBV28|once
ASTLGGVKSYGYT
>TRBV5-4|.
ASSLPGGEAF
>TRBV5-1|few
ASSLEPGRGSPLH
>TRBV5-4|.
ASSLAGTDYEQY
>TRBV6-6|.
ASSSPRPDTQY
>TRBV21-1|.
ASTIRRSGRPGPTSTDTQY
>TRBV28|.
ASSFYYQPQH
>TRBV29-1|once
SVASGYNEAF
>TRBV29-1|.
SVVGRRQVAEAF
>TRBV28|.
ASTRRLAVYLSTDTQY
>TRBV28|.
ASSLSELGGGYT
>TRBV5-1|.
ASSLAGDYRDEKLF
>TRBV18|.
ASSPTTGAGNTIY
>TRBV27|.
ASTRDARGYYEQY
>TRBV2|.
ASSATGGFQPQH
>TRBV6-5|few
ASSYSRELF
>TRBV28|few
ASSLSLRAQRSNQPQH
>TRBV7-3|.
ASSLSGRGTDTQY
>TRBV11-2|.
ASSPDGYNQPQH
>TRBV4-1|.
ASSQPRTSGYIQY
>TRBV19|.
ASRQGPGQGFEKLF
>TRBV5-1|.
ASSLEGLPYEQY
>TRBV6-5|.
ASSYSEGEGYT
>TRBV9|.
ASSRDGNTEAF
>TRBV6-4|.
ASSDPGAGTGELF
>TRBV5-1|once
ASSSGRADTQY
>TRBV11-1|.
ASSLNWNQPQH
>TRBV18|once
ASSRQNTYEQY
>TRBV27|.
ASSFRTDPYYGYT
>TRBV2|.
ASKFNRGSYEQY
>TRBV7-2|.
ASSDREADTQY
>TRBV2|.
ASSEARLANTGELF
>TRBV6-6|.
ASRPTSGSSEQY
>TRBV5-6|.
ASSLRGVSSYNEQF
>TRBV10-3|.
AISESGTSGRYEQF
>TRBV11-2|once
ASSPSTRAF
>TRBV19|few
ASSPSSYGYT
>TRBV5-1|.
ASSPRQGLAGANVLT
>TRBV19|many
ASSREGRARNQPQH
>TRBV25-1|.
ASKDRGSTEAF
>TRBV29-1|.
SVQLSRSNTGELF
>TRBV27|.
ASSLSSGLGTDTQY
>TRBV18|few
ASSSPSGFGNTIY
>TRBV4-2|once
ASSQAGAENIQY
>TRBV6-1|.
ASSVGSSGNTIY
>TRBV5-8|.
ASLRRRSSGNTIY
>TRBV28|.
ASSLVTSGFYEQY
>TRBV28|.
ASSSRTDSGNTIY
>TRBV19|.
ASSRGLAGPHYEQF
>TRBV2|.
ASSPVAGGISYEQY
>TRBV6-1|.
ASSLTYYNEQF
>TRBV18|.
ASSPRGQGSVTGELF
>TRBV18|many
ASSPSRARFEQY
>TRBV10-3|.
AISLGLAGDYEQY
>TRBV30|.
ACSGGPTRHF
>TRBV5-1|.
ASSLRGGPGYGYT
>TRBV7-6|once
ASSSPRTIDEQF